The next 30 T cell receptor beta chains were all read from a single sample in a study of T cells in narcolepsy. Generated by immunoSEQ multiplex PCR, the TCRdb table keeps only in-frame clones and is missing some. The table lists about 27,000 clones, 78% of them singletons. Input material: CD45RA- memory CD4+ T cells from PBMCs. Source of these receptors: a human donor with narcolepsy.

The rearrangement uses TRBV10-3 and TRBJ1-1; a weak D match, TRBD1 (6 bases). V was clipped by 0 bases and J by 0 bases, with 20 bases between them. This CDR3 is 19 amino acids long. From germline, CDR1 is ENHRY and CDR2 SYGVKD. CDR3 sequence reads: CAISESTRADRSMNTEAFF. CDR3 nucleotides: TGTGCCATCAGTGAGTCGACTCGCGCGGACAGATCGATGAACACTGAAGCTTTCTTT.

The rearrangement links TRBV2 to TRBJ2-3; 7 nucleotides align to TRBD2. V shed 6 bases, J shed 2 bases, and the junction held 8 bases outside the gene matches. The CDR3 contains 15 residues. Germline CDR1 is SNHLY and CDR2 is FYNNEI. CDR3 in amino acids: CASRSLGLSTDTQYF. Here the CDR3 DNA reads TGTGCCAGCAGGTCCTTGGGACTATCCACAGATACGCAGTATTTT.

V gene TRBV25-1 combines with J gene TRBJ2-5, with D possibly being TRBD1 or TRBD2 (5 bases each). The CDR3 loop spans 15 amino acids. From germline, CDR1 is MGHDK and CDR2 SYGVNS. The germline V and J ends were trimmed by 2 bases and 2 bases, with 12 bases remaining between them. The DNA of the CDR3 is TGTGCCAGCAGTGAAGCAGGGAGTTTTCAAGAGACCCAGTACTTC. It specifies CASSEAGSFQETQYF.

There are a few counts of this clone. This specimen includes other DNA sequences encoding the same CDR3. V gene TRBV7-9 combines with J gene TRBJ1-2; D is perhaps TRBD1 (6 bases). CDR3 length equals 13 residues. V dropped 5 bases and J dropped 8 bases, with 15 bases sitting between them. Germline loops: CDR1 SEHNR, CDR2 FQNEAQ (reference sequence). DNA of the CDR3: TGTGCCAGCAGCCTTAACAGGGAGGGGGGCTACACCTTC. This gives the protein CASSLNREGGYTF. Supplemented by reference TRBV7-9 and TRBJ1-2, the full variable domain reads DTGVSQNPRHKITKRGQNVTFRCDPISEHNRLYWYRQTLGQGPEFLTYFQNEAQLEKSRLLSDRFSAERPKGSFSTLEIQRTEQGDSAMYLCASSLNREGGYTFGSGTRLTVV.

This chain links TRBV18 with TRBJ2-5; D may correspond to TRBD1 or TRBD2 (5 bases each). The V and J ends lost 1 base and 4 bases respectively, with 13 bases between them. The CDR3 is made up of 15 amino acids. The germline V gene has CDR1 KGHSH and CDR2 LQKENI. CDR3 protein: CASSPRETGGETQYF. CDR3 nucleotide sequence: TGTGCCAGCTCACCACGGGAAACTGGGGGAGAGACCCAGTACTTC.

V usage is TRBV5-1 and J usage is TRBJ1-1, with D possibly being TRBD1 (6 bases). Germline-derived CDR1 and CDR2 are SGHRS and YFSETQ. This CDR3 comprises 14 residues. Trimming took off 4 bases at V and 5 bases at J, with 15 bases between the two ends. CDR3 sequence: CASSPLGGSTEAFF. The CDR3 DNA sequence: TGCGCCAGCAGCCCTTTAGGGGGGAGTACTGAAGCTTTCTTT. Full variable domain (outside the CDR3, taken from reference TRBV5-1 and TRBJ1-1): KAGVTQTPRYLIKTRGQQVTLSCSPISGHRSVSWYQQTPGQGLQFLFEYFSETQRNKGNFPGRFSGRQFSNSRSEMNVSTLELGDSALYLCASSPLGGSTEAFFGQGTRLTVV.

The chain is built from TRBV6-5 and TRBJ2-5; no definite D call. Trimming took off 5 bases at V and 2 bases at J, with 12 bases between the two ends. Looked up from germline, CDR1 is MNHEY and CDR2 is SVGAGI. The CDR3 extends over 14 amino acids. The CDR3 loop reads CASSVEWAQETQYF. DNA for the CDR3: TGTGCCAGCAGTGTAGAGTGGGCACAAGAGACCCAGTACTTC.

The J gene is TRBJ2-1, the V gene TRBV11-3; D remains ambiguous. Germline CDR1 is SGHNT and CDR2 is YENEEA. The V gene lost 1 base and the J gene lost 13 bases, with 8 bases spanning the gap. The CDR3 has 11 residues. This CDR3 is CASSLVDNQFF. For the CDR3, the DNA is TGTGCCAGCAGCTTAGTTGATAACCAGTTCTTC.

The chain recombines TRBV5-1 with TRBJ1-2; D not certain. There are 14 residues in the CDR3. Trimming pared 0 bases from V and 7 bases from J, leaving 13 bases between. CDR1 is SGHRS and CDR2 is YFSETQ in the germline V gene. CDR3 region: CASSLVSGSGGYTF. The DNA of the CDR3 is TGCGCCAGCAGCTTGGTTAGCGGGTCCGGTGGCTACACCTTC.

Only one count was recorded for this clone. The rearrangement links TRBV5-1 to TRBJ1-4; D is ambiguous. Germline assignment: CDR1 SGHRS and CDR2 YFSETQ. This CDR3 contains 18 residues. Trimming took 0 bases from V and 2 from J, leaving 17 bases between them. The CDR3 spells CASSLALGPGNTNEKLFF. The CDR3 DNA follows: TGCGCCAGCAGCTTGGCCTTAGGTCCCGGGAACACTAATGAAAAACTGTTTTTT.

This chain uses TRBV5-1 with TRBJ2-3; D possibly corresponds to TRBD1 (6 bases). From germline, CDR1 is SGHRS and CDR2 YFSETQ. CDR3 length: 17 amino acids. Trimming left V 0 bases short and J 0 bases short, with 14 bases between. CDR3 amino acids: CASSLAGQSLSTDTQYF. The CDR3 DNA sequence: TGCGCCAGCAGCTTGGCCGGACAGAGCCTTAGCACAGATACGCAGTATTTT.

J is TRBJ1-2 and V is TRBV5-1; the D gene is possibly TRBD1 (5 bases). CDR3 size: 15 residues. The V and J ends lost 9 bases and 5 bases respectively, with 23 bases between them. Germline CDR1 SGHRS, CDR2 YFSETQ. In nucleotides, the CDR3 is TGCGCCACAAGAGGTTCCACGACAGACCAGTATGGCTACACCTTC. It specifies CATRGSTTDQYGYTF.

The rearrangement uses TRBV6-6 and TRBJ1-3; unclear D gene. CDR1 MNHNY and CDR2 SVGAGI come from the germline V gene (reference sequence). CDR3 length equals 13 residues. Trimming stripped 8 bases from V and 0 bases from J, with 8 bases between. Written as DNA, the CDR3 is TGTGCCAGCGGGGTCTACTCTGGAAACACCATATATTTT. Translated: CASGVYSGNTIYF.

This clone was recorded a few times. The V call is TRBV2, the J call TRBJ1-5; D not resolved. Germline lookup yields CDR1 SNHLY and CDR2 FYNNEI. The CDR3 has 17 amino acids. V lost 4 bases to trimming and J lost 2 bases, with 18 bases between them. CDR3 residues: CASSGVGFTYRNQPQHF. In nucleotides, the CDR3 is TGTGCCAGCAGTGGAGTCGGTTTCACCTATCGCAATCAGCCCCAGCATTTT.

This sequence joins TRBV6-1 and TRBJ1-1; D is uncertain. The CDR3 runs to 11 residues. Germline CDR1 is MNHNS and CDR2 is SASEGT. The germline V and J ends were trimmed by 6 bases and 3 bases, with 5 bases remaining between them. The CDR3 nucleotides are TGTGCCAGCAGACAGTACACTGAAGCTTTCTTT. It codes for CASRQYTEAFF.

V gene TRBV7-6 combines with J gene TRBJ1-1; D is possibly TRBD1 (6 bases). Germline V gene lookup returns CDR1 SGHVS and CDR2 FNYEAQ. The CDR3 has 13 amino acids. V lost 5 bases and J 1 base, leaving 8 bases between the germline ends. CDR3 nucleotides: TGTGCCAGCAGCGCGGACAGGAACACTGAAGCTTTCTTT. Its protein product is CASSADRNTEAFF.

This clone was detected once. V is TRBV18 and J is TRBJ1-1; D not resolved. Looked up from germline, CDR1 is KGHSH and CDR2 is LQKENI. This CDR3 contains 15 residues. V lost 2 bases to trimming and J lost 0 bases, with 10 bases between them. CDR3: CASSPSSPMNTEAFF. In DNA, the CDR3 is TGTGCCAGCTCACCATCGTCCCCCATGAACACTGAAGCTTTCTTT. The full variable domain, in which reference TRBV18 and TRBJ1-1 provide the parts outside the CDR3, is NAGVMQNPRHLVRRRGQEARLRCSPMKGHSHVYWYRQLPEEGLKFMVYLQKENIIDESGMPKERFSAEFPKEGPSILRIQQVVRGDSAAYFCASSPSSPMNTEAFFGQGTRLTVV.

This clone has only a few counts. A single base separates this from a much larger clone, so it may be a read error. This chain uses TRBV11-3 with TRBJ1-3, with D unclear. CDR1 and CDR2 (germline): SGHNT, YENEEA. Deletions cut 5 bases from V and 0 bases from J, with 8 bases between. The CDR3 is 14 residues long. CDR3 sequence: CASSPGFSGNTIYF. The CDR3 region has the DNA TGTGCCAGCAGCCCAGGATTCTCTGGAAACACCATATATTTT.

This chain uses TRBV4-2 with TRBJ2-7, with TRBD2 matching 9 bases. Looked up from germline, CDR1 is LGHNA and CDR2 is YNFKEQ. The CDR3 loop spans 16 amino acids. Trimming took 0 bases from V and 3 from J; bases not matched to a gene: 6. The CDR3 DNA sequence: TGTGCCAGCAGCCAAGATCAAGCGGGGGGCAACTACGAGCAGTACTTC. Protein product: CASSQDQAGGNYEQYF.

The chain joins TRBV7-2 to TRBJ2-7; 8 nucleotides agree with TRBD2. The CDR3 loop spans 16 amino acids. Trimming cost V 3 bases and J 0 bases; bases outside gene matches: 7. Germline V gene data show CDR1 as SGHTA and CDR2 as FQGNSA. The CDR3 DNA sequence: TGTGCCAGCAGCTTGGAGCGGGGGACTTCCTCCTACGAGCAGTACTTC. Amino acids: CASSLERGTSSYEQYF.

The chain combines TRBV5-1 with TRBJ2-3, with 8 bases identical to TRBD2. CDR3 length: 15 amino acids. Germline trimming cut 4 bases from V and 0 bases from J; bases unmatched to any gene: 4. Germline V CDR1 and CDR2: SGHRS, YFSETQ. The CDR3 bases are TGCGCCAGCAGCCCCGGGACTAGAAGCACAGATACGCAGTATTTT. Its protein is CASSPGTRSTDTQYF.

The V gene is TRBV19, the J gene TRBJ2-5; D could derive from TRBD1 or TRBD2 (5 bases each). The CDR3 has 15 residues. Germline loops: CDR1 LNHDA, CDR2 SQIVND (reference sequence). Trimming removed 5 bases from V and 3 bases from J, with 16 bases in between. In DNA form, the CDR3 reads TGTGCCAGTAGTCCAAGCAGGGACCCTAAAGAGACCCAGTACTTC. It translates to CASSPSRDPKETQYF. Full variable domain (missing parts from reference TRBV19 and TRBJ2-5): DGGITQSPKYLFRKEGQNVTLSCEQNLNHDAMYWYRQDPGQGLRLIYYSQIVNDFQKGDIAEGYSVSREKKESFPLTVTSAQKNPTAFYLCASSPSRDPKETQYFGPGTRLLVL.

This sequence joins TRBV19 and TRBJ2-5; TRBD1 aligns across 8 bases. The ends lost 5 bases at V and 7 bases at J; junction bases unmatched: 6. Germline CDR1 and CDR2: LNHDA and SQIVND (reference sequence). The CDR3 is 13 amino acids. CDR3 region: CASSVGTGGTQYF. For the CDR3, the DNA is TGTGCCAGTAGTGTAGGGACAGGAGGGACCCAGTACTTC.

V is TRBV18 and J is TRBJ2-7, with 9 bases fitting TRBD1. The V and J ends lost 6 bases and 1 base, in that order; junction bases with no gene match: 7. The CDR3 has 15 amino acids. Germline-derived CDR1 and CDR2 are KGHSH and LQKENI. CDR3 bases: TGTGCCAGCTCGAGTAATGGACAGGGGTCCTACGAGCAGTACTTC. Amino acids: CASSSNGQGSYEQYF.

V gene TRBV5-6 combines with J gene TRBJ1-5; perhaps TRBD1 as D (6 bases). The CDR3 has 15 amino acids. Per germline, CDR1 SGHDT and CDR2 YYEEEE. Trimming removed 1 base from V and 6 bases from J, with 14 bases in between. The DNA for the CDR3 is TGTGCCAGCAGCTTGCGGCAGGGCAGGGGTCAGCCCCAGCATTTT. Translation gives CASSLRQGRGQPQHF.

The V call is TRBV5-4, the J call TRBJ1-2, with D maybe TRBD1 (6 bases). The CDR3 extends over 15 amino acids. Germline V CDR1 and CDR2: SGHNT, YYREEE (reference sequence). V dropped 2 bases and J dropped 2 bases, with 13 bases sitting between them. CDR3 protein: CASSLPGTSNYGYTF. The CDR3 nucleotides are TGTGCCAGCAGCTTACCCGGGACAAGCAACTATGGCTACACCTTC.

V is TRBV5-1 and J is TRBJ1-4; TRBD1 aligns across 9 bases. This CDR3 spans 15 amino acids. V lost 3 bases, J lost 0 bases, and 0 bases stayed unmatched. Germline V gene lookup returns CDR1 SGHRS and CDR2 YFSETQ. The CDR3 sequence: CASSWTGATNEKLFF. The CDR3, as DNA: TGCGCCAGCAGCTGGACAGGGGCAACTAATGAAAAACTGTTTTTT. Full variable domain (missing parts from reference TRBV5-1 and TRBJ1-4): KAGVTQTPRYLIKTRGQQVTLSCSPISGHRSVSWYQQTPGQGLQFLFEYFSETQRNKGNFPGRFSGRQFSNSRSEMNVSTLELGDSALYLCASSWTGATNEKLFFGSGTQLSVL.

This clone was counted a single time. The CDR3 DNA reads as TGTGCCAGCAGCTTAGTGAGCGGGGGCTCCGGGGAGCTGTTTTTT. This sequence encodes CASSLVSGGSGELFF. The chain couples TRBV11-3 to TRBJ2-2, with 8 bases lining up with TRBD2. V was pared by 1 base and J by 6 bases, with 4 bases of the junction left unmatched. The CDR3 runs 15 residues. The germline gives CDR1 SGHNT, CDR2 YENEEA. The variable domain in full, completed from reference TRBV11-3 and TRBJ2-2, reads EAGVVQSPRYKIIEKKQPVAFWCNPISGHNTLYWYLQNLGQGPELLIRYENEEAVDDSQLPKDRFSAERLKGVDSTLKIQPAELGDSAVYLCASSLVSGGSGELFFGEGSRLTVL.

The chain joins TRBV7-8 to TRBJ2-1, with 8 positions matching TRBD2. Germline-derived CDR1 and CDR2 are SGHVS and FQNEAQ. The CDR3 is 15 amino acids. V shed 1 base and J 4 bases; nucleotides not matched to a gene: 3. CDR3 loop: CASSLVLAVYNEQFF. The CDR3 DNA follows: TGTGCCAGCAGCTTAGTACTAGCGGTTTACAATGAGCAGTTCTTC.

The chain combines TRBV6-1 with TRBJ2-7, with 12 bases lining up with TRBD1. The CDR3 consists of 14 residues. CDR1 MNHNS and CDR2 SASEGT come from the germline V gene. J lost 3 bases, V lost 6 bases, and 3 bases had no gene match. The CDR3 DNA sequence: TGTGCCAGCAGCCGGGACAGGGGGCGCTACGAGCAGTACTTC. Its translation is CASSRDRGRYEQYF.